This is a list of T cell receptor beta chains from one sample in a study of T-cell reconstitution after alpha-beta-depleted transplantation in children. From the PCR reads, TCRdb called clonotypes with MiXCR, one entry per CDR3 protein. The table lists 350,000 to 500,000 distinct CDR3 sequences, about 45% of them singletons. The input for sequencing was PBMCs, taken before TCRalphabeta/CD19-depleted stem cell transplant. The receptors derive from a girl aged 2 to 10 with aplastic anemia, due to receive a stem cell transplant. The CDR3 runs from the conserved cysteine through the conserved F or W.

>TRBV7-9
CASSLRSSGVTDTQYF
>TRBV14
CASSQGGRASTDTQYF
>TRBV20-1
CSAIGFANSPLHF
>TRBV12-3/TRBV12-4
CASSLTVSYEQYF
>TRBV20-1
CSARDWRTDTQYF
>TRBV12-3/TRBV12-4
CASSFGAGVSHNEQFF
>TRBV7-9
CASKREGPYEQYF
>TRBV4-1
CASSQQDTQYF
>TRBV20-1
CSAGSTRGNTEAFF
>TRBV5-1
CASSPGLAGGLYEQYF
>TRBV7-6
CASSGGDRGSTEQYF
>TRBV29-1
CSARTGDTEQYF
>TRBV5-4
CASSPSGGKTQYF
>TRBV7-9
CASSFSSGDYEQYF
>TRBV6-5
CASSSGTSGRKTQYF
>TRBV20-1
CSASPRDHSYEQYF
>TRBV20-1
CSARSPGKAFF
>TRBV20-1
CSARIAGARRGTQYF
>TRBV12-3/TRBV12-4
CASSLQRSTDTQYF
>TRBV20-1
CSARDRAVYNEQFF
>TRBV4-2
CASSRGQGTYEQYF
>TRBV7-3
CASSATGGETQYF
>TRBV5-1
CASSSLLGTDLTGELFF
>TRBV5-1
CASSPTTGDVGTQYF
>TRBV9
CASGSGGRETQYF
>TRBV5-1
CASSLEGSGANVLTF
>TRBV20-1
CSARYGELFF
>TRBV20-1
CSARDPQTGPHEQYF
>TRBV4-2
CASSQDLAGAGEQYF
>TRBV13
CASSLKALSEAFF
>TRBV20-1
CSAINLQGRGGELFF
>TRBV20-1
CSARELDNEQFF
>TRBV2
CASTAQGGSSYEQYF
>TRBV15
CATSSASGKSQYF
>TRBV14
CASSLPSSRYEQYF
>TRBV12-3/TRBV12-4
CDSRPILAREPDTQYF
>TRBV3-1
CASSQDFRDLAKNIQYF
>TRBV20-1
CSARAGSLTYEQYF
>TRBV6-5
CASSYVDVYRETQYF
>TRBV28
CASSSPLTGSLTNEKLFF
>TRBV20-1
CSAGRVGDYGYTF
>TRBV12-3/TRBV12-4
CASSLGLEETQYF
>TRBV27
CASGTVLGEQYF
>TRBV27
CASSLSGREDEQYF
>TRBV5-5
CASNLLLAKNIQYF
>TRBV6-1
CASSGIQGAYYNEQFF
>TRBV20-1
CSATDLYSGNTIYF